This T cell receptor beta chain was sequenced in a study of beta chain features in type 1 diabetes (dated by TCRdb to between 2017 and 2018). In terms of the full investigation: Patients and healthy donors did not differ in mean age, gender distribution, total cell number or subset yield. Regulatory and stem cell-like memory subsets were isolated from only 8 patients and about eight healthy donors, whereas naive and central memory subsets came from all 30 or so donors. The study compared the TCRB repertoires of sorted circulating CD4+ T cell subsets in recently diagnosed type 1 diabetes patients with those in matched healthy donors. Across all samples, some 100,000,000 sorted cells were examined, and cell number per subset correlated strongly with RNA yield.

Via the germline V gene, CDR1 is SGHVS and CDR2 FQNEAQ. From cysteine to phenylalanine, the CDR3 is 14 amino acids long. This entry keeps only the CDR3 DNA: 42 bases, framed from base 1. V sheds 4 bases and J sheds 4 bases, leaving 11 bases between their ends. Each donor gave one peripheral blood draw, averaging around 120 mL, which was collected into heparinised tubes. Naive, central memory, regulatory and stem cell-like memory CD4+ T cells were sorted on a BD FACSAria II using a panel including CD45RO, CCR7, CD25, CD127, CD95 and CD27. Purity was above 98% for every sorted population. PBMCs were isolated immediately by Lymphoprep density gradient centrifugation and stained directly without culture. So that batch effects would be minimized, each experiment stained and sorted samples in pairs, pairing one healthy donor with one patient. All of the isolated RNA was reverse transcribed with the High Capacity cDNA Reverse Transcription Kit, so expressed TCRB transcripts were sequenced. Deep immunoSEQ sequencing was performed on naive, central memory and regulatory T cell samples, with an average of roughly 3.3 million total reads per sample. Sorted cells were lysed in RLT buffer, and RNA was extracted using DNase-treated RNeasy Micro or Mini kits according to cell number. Each cell subset was processed separately to prevent cross-contamination, with patient and healthy donor samples processed together. TCRB sequences were amplified from cDNA with the immunoSEQ multiplex PCR, producing 87-bp fragments spanning the CDR3 region. Sequencing of the amplicons was done on the Illumina HiSeq platform. The authors' analysis ran thus. PCR bias was corrected computationally using synthetic template baselines, and reads within Hamming distance 2 were collapsed, with unmergeable singletons discarded. Reads were aligned against IMGT to assign V, D and J genes, CDR3 length and insertions or deletions at six rearrangement sites. Within each subset, clonotype counts were normalized to the number of sorted cells before true diversity and Gini coefficients were calculated with the tcR R package. Repertoire sharing was quantified using the overlap coefficient calculated on TCRB nucleotide sequences. TCRdb stores this immuneACCESS table with in-frame sequences only. Part of the clones is absent; in the studies checked, under half of the shortfall reflects unresolved V genes, and no reason is known for the rest. D and trimming come from the DNA, and the V and J calls and clone size come from that table. The sample data list 250,000 to 300,000 clones, and around 7.8% of these were observed just once. The ten most abundant clones make up approximately 1% of the sample.

The research as a whole found: In all four CD4+ subsets, TCRB CDR3 length was moderately but significantly shorter in type 1 diabetes patients. PCR might favor shorter templates, but patient and control samples were amplified and corrected together, so any skew would affect both groups equally. Because cDNA rather than genomic DNA was sequenced, highly expressing activated cells could have been over-represented, although no difference in activation and CD3 levels was found between groups. Fewer insertions and more nucleotide deletions at VDJ recombination sites were observed in patients with type 1 diabetes, implying thymic rearrangement abnormalities. The naive, central memory and regulatory TCRB repertoires appeared to resemble one another more closely among patients than among healthy donors. Only small numbers of individuals were included in the HLA sub-analyses, which left unresolved whether HLA type had any influence on TCRB rearrangement.

This clone occurred a few times. Its antigen is unknown. No clone much larger than this one lies a single base away; base qualities are absent. The TCR sequence derives from a woman aged 18-29 years in good health. Material: central memory CD4+ T cells from blood. The sequence is built from TRBV7-8 and TRBJ2-1, with no D gene named confidently. The bases are TGTGCCAGCAGCTCTTTAACTACGTACAATGAGCAGTTCTTC. It is translated as CASSSLTTYNEQFF.